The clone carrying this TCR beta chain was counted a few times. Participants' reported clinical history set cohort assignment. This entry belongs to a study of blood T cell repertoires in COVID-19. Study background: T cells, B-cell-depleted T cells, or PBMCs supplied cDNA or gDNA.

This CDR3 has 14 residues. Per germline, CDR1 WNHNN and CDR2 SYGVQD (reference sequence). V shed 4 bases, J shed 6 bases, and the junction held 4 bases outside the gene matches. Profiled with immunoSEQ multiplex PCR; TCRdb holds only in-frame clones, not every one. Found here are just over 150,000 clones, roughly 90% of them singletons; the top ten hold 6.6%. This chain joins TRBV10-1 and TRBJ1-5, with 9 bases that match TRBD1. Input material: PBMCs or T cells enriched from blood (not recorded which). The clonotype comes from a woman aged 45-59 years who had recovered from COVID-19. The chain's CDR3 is CASSATQGAQPQHF. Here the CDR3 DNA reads TGCGCCAGCAGTGCCACACAGGGGGCTCAGCCCCAGCATTTT.